What follows are 27 T cell receptor beta chains derived from one specimen sequenced in a study of blood T cell repertoires in COVID-19. This table comes from immunoSEQ multiplex PCR, and its TCRdb copy is limited to in-frame clones, with some not included. This sample has nearly 45,000 clones, with roughly 90% found just once. Sequenced material: peripheral blood. These TCRs come from an elderly woman in a cohort sampled during active or convalescent COVID-19.

This chain links TRBV9 with TRBJ1-6, with D possibly matching TRBD1 (5 bases). V was shortened by 5 bases and J by 6 bases, with 12 bases between the two germline ends. Germline loops: CDR1 SGDLS, CDR2 YYNGEE. This CDR3 is 14 amino acids long. CDR3 DNA sequence: TGTGCCAGCAGTCAGGGCATAGCTAATTCACCCCTCCACTTT. Translation: CASSQGIANSPLHF.

The J gene is TRBJ2-7, the V gene TRBV6-5, with D possibly TRBD2 on 5 matching bases. The CDR3 contains 14 residues. CDR1 is MNHEY and CDR2 is SVGAGI in the germline V gene. Trimming left V 0 bases short and J 3 bases short, with 9 bases between. This CDR3 reads CASSYSGEFYEQYF. The CDR3, as DNA: TGTGCCAGCAGTTACTCCGGGGAGTTCTACGAGCAGTACTTC.

The chain couples TRBV20-1 to TRBJ1-5; D is perhaps TRBD1 (6 bases). With 3 bases removed from V and 0 bases from J, the gap between germline ends came to 12 bases. CDR3 size: 15 residues. Germline V gives CDR1 DFQATT, CDR2 SNEGSKA (reference sequence). This chain's CDR3 is CSASGQQYSNQPQHF. Here the CDR3 DNA reads TGCAGTGCTAGTGGACAGCAATATAGCAATCAGCCCCAGCATTTT.

The chain joins TRBV7-2 to TRBJ2-1, with 12 bases matching TRBD2. Germline V gene data show CDR1 as SGHTA and CDR2 as FQGNSA. The CDR3 is 15 amino acids. V shed 5 bases, J shed 9 bases, and the junction held 8 bases outside the gene matches. CDR3 residues: CASSPPSGGAGEQFF. DNA for the CDR3: TGTGCCAGCAGCCCCCCTAGCGGGGGGGCCGGTGAGCAGTTCTTC. The whole variable domain, filled in from reference TRBV7-2 and TRBJ2-1, reads GAGVSQSPSNKVTEKGKDVELRCDPISGHTALYWYRQSLGQGLEFLIYFQGNSAPDKSGLPSDRFSAERTGGSVSTLTIQRTQQEDSAVYLCASSPPSGGAGEQFFGPGTRLTVL.

This clone was seen only a few times. The chain is built from TRBV6-5 and TRBJ2-7; D may be TRBD1 (6 bases). Germline lookup yields CDR1 MNHEY and CDR2 SVGAGI. The ends were cut back, 5 bases at V and 4 bases at J, with 9 bases in the middle. The CDR3 is made up of 12 amino acids. The CDR3 is CASSPTGYEQYF. The CDR3 nucleotides read TGTGCCAGCAGTCCCACAGGGTACGAGCAGTACTTC.

The CDR3 coding sequence is TGCGCCAGCGCCTTTGGGCCACCGAACACTGAAGCTTTCTTT. It encodes CASAFGPPNTEAFF. V is TRBV5-1 and J is TRBJ1-1; D remains ambiguous. V gave up 7 bases and J gave up 1 base, with 14 bases separating them. This CDR3 has 14 residues. Germline lookup yields CDR1 SGHRS and CDR2 YFSETQ.

The CDR3 loop is CASSEMRYNSPLHF. In nucleotides, the CDR3 is TGTGCCAGCAGTGAAATGAGATATAATTCACCCCTCCACTTT. The rearrangement links TRBV6-1 to TRBJ1-6; the D is unclear. The CDR3 is 14 amino acids. The germline CDR1 and CDR2 sequences are MNHNS and SASEGT. With 2 bases removed from V and 4 bases from J, the gap between germline ends came to 6 bases.

V is TRBV7-2 and J is TRBJ1-1; D is unclear. Germline loops: CDR1 SGHTA, CDR2 FQGNSA. This CDR3 contains 14 residues. V lost 1 base, J lost 4 bases, and 10 bases lay in between. CDR3: CASSLGQPGTEAFF. The CDR3 nucleotides are TGTGCCAGCAGCTTAGGCCAGCCGGGCACTGAAGCTTTCTTT.

The DNA of the CDR3 is TGTGCCAGCAGTGAGGTCCCCGGGGGGCCCCAGCATTTT. It is translated as CASSEVPGGPQHF. V gene TRBV6-1 combines with J gene TRBJ1-5; possibly TRBD1 for D (5 bases). V was trimmed by 3 bases and J by 9 bases, leaving 12 bases between them. CDR3 length equals 13 residues. The V gene's germline CDR1 is MNHNS and CDR2 SASEGT.

The chain employs TRBV7-8 and TRBJ2-1; 9 bases fit TRBD2. Looked up from germline, CDR1 is SGHVS and CDR2 is FQNEAQ. The CDR3 is 15 residues long. The V gene end was trimmed by 5 bases and the J gene end by 0 bases; junction bases not matched to a gene: 2. The chain's CDR3 is CASSLSGGSYNEQFF. CDR3 DNA sequence: TGTGCCAGCAGCCTTAGCGGGGGCTCCTACAATGAGCAGTTCTTC.

About this clone: The sample holds other DNA sequences that translate to the same CDR3. This chain joins TRBV28 and TRBJ1-5; D might be TRBD1 (5 bases). This CDR3 has 15 residues. Germline assignment: CDR1 MDHEN and CDR2 SYDVKM. Trimming stripped 2 bases from V and 0 bases from J, with 8 bases between. CDR3 in amino acids: CASSLGGDSNQPQHF. The CDR3 coding sequence is TGTGCCAGCAGTTTAGGGGGGGATAGCAATCAGCCCCAGCATTTT.

The rearrangement links TRBV2 to TRBJ1-5; 8 positions match TRBD1. Germline loops: CDR1 SNHLY, CDR2 FYNNEI. The V and J ends lost 3 bases and 5 bases, in that order; junction bases with no gene match: 3. The length of the CDR3 is 14 residues. CDR3 bases: TGTGCCAGCAGTGAGACAGGGGAGGATCAGCCCCAGCATTTT. It translates to CASSETGEDQPQHF.

This sequence joins TRBV19 and TRBJ2-2; 9 bases are shared with TRBD1. V gave up 7 bases and J gave up 6 bases; unmatched junction bases: 15. From germline, CDR1 is LNHDA and CDR2 SQIVND (reference sequence). The CDR3 loop spans 17 amino acids. DNA for the CDR3: TGTGCCAGTATGCTGGGGGGGGGACAGGGTCAACCCGGGGAGCTGTTTTTT. It yields the protein CASMLGGGQGQPGELFF. The variable domain in full, completed from reference TRBV19 and TRBJ2-2, reads DGGITQSPKYLFRKEGQNVTLSCEQNLNHDAMYWYRQDPGQGLRLIYYSQIVNDFQKGDIAEGYSVSREKKESFPLTVTSAQKNPTAFYLCASMLGGGQGQPGELFFGEGSRLTVL.

The DNA of the CDR3 is TGTGCCAGCTCACCAGGACAGGGTCTCTATGGCTACACCTTC. Protein sequence: CASSPGQGLYGYTF. The chain joins TRBV18 to TRBJ1-2; TRBD1 aligns across 8 bases. CDR1 is KGHSH and CDR2 is LQKENI in the germline V gene. The J segment lost 4 bases and the V segment lost 2 bases, leaving 3 bases of the junction unmatched. This CDR3 is built from 14 residues.

The CDR3 sequence: CASSTKMNTEAFF. DNA for the CDR3: TGTGCCAGCAGTACAAAAATGAACACTGAAGCTTTCTTT. V gene TRBV11-2 combines with J gene TRBJ1-1; no clear D gene. Germline CDR1 is SGHAT and CDR2 is FQNNGV. The CDR3 length is 13 residues. V dropped 6 bases and J dropped 0 bases, with 8 bases sitting between them.

The chain is built from TRBV5-4 and TRBJ2-6, with 14 bases identical to TRBD2. The CDR3 length is 18 residues. Germline CDR1 is SGHNT and CDR2 is YYREEE (reference sequence). The ends lost 0 bases at V and 2 bases at J; junction bases unmatched: 1. The chain's CDR3 is CASSLATSGRAGANVLTF. The DNA of the CDR3 is TGTGCCAGCAGCTTGGCGACTAGCGGGAGGGCTGGGGCCAACGTCCTGACTTTC.

CDR3: CASSQPTSSPLHF. The CDR3 nucleotides are TGTGCCAGCAGCCAACCTACTAGTTCACCCCTCCACTTT. The chain uses TRBV3-1 (or the pseudogene TRBV3-2) and TRBJ1-6; D unclear. CDR1 and CDR2 from the germline V gene are LGHDT and YNNKEL (reference sequence). Trimming stripped 2 bases from V and 9 bases from J, with 8 bases between. This CDR3 contains 13 residues.

The rearrangement uses TRBV3-1 (or the pseudogene TRBV3-2) and TRBJ2-3, with TRBD2 as a possible D gene (6 bases). The V end lost 3 bases, the J end lost 3 bases, and 16 bases lay between the germline ends. The CDR3 length is 16 residues. From germline, CDR1 is LGHDT and CDR2 YNNKEL (reference sequence). Here the CDR3 reads CASSHEGGITTDTQYF. The CDR3 region has the DNA TGTGCCAGCAGCCACGAAGGCGGGATAACTACAGATACGCAGTATTTT.

The V gene is TRBV3-1 (or the pseudogene TRBV3-2), the J gene TRBJ2-7; 9 nucleotides match TRBD2. In germline, CDR1 is LGHDT, CDR2 YNNKEL (reference sequence). CDR3 length: 13 residues. Trimming cost V 2 bases and J 7 bases; bases outside gene matches: 3. The DNA for the CDR3 is TGTGCCAGCAGCCAATTCCTAGCGGGGGAGCAGTACTTC. Protein product: CASSQFLAGEQYF.

This chain joins TRBV6-5 and TRBJ2-1, with D unclear. Trimming shortened V by 5 bases and J by 7 bases, and 9 bases separated the two germline ends. Germline-derived CDR1 and CDR2 are MNHEY and SVGAGI. The CDR3 totals 12 residues. This CDR3 is CASSTRLNEQFF. The CDR3 bases are TGTGCCAGCAGTACGAGGTTAAATGAGCAGTTCTTC.

The gene calls are TRBV5-6 and TRBJ2-1, with 7 nucleotides matching TRBD1. Germline values: CDR1 SGHDT, CDR2 YYEEEE. V lost 4 bases, J lost 4 bases, and 5 bases stayed unmatched. The CDR3 totals 14 residues. The CDR3 region has the DNA TGTGCCAGCAGCGTAGGGGGCAGGTACAATGAGCAGTTCTTC. It yields the protein CASSVGGRYNEQFF. The full variable domain, with the rest looked up from reference TRBV5-6 and TRBJ2-1, is DAGVTQSPTHLIKTRGQQVTLRCSPKSGHDTVSWYQQALGQGPQFIFQYYEEEERQRGNFPDRFSGHQFPNYSSELNVNALLLGDSALYLCASSVGGRYNEQFFGPGTRLTVL.

The V and J genes are TRBV5-1 and TRBJ2-1; the D gene is possibly TRBD2 (6 bases). This CDR3 is 15 amino acids long. From germline, CDR1 is SGHRS and CDR2 YFSETQ. Trimming pared 4 bases from V and 0 bases from J, leaving 11 bases between. Here the CDR3 DNA reads TGCGCCAGCAGCGGAGGGACTCTCTCCTACAATGAGCAGTTCTTC. It translates to CASSGGTLSYNEQFF.

The chain links TRBV7-2 to TRBJ1-4; TRBD1 matches 8 bases. After removal of 5 bases from V and 11 bases from J, the junction contained 7 bases not matched to a gene. The CDR3 is made up of 13 amino acids. From germline, CDR1 is SGHTA and CDR2 FQGNSA. CDR3 protein: CASSAPTGVKLFF. CDR3 nucleotides: TGTGCCAGCAGCGCCCCGACAGGGGTCAAACTGTTTTTT.

This clone appeared a few times. The V gene is TRBV29-1, the J gene TRBJ1-2; 8 bases are shared with TRBD1. This CDR3 region has 12 residues. Losses at the gene ends were 7 bases for V and 8 bases for J; bases not matched to a gene: 9. Germline values: CDR1 SQVTM, CDR2 ANQGSEA. The chain's CDR3 is CSEQRAGGGYTF. The CDR3 bases are TGCAGCGAACAGCGGGCAGGGGGCGGCTACACCTTC.

The table lists this clone with a count of one. The rearrangement joins TRBV7-2 to TRBJ1-3, with D possibly matching TRBD1 (6 bases). Deletions cut 6 bases from V and 6 bases from J, with 21 bases between. Germline-derived CDR1 and CDR2 are SGHTA and FQGNSA. This CDR3 comprises 16 residues. The CDR3 DNA is TGTGCCAGCAGACCCGACACCCTACAGGGCCCAAACACCATATATTTT. Translation: CASRPDTLQGPNTIYF.

The chain employs TRBV30 and TRBJ1-1, with 8 bases lining up with TRBD1. V lost 4 bases to trimming and J lost 5 bases; unmatched junction nucleotides: 6. Germline V gene lookup returns CDR1 GTSNPN and CDR2 SVGIG (reference sequence). The CDR3 length is 13 residues. The CDR3 bases are TGTGCCTGGACCCGACAGGGGCCTACTGAAGCTTTCTTT. It translates to CAWTRQGPTEAFF.

The V call is TRBV7-2, the J call TRBJ2-1; perhaps TRBD2 as D (6 bases). V lost 2 bases and J 3 bases, leaving 11 bases between the germline ends. The germline V gene has CDR1 SGHTA and CDR2 FQGNSA. This CDR3 has 15 amino acids. The chain's CDR3 is CASSLTAGLYNEQFF. The CDR3 bases are TGTGCCAGCAGCTTAACTGCGGGGCTCTACAATGAGCAGTTCTTC. Supplemented by reference TRBV7-2 and TRBJ2-1, the full variable domain reads GAGVSQSPSNKVTEKGKDVELRCDPISGHTALYWYRQSLGQGLEFLIYFQGNSAPDKSGLPSDRFSAERTGGSVSTLTIQRTQQEDSAVYLCASSLTAGLYNEQFFGPGTRLTVL.